Listed here are 20 T cell receptor beta chains from one sample, sequenced in a study of blood T cell repertoires in COVID-19. Data came from immunoSEQ multiplex PCR; TCRdb stores just in-frame clones and leaves some out. The data contain about 120,000 clones, 81% of them seen just once; the ten biggest clones take up 8.5% to 12%. Material: peripheral blood. These receptors came from a human donor in a cohort sampled during active COVID-19.

The CDR3: CASTPGQGWVGYTF. The CDR3 DNA reads as TGTGCCAGCACCCCGGGACAGGGGTGGGTGGGCTACACCTTC. V usage is TRBV7-9 and J usage is TRBJ1-2; 10 bases match TRBD1. The CDR3 spans 14 residues. V shed 7 bases, J shed 8 bases, and the junction held 10 bases outside the gene matches. Germline CDR1 SEHNR, CDR2 FQNEAQ (reference sequence).

This chain links TRBV20-1 with TRBJ1-6, with D perhaps matching TRBD1 (6 bases). The CDR3 contains 14 residues. The V and J ends lost 3 bases and 6 bases respectively, with 12 bases between them. Germline lookup yields CDR1 DFQATT and CDR2 SNEGSKA (reference sequence). The CDR3 nucleotides are TGCAGTGCTAGTGACCGAGGGGGTAATTCACCCCTCCACTTT. It specifies CSASDRGGNSPLHF.

V is TRBV4-2 and J is TRBJ1-3, with D tentatively TRBD1 (6 bases). CDR1 is LGHNA, CDR2 YNFKEQ, per germline. CDR3 length: 17 residues. V shed 2 bases and J shed 4 bases, with 18 bases lying between them. The CDR3 nucleotides are TGTGCCAGCAGCCAAAGGGACACCGGCGGAGAAGGAAACACCATATATTTT. It translates to CASSQRDTGGEGNTIYF.

The rearrangement uses TRBV10-3 and TRBJ2-5; D uncertain. The CDR3 has 16 residues. Germline assignment: CDR1 ENHRY and CDR2 SYGVKD. The V and J ends lost 3 bases and 3 bases respectively, with 17 bases between them. Here the CDR3 DNA reads TGTGCCATCAGTGACTCCGGGTCCATTGAGAAAGAGACCCAGTACTTC. Translation gives CAISDSGSIEKETQYF.

CDR3 nucleotides: TGTGCCAGCAGCGACTCGGGGGGGGAAAACTATGGCTACACCTTC. This translates into CASSDSGGENYGYTF. The V call is TRBV6-5, the J call TRBJ1-2, with a tentative D call TRBD1 (5 bases). Trimming left V 6 bases short and J 2 bases short, with 16 bases between. There are 15 residues in the CDR3. Germline V lookup: CDR1 MNHEY, CDR2 SVGAGI.

The V gene is TRBV5-1, the J gene TRBJ2-7, with 7 bases fitting TRBD2. Germline V gene lookup returns CDR1 SGHRS and CDR2 YFSETQ. V gave up 0 bases and J gave up 2 bases; unmatched junction bases: 5. The CDR3 covers 15 residues. CDR3 nucleotide sequence: TGCGCCAGCAGCTTGGCCTCTAGCGGAACCTACGAGCAGTACTTC. Translating it yields CASSLASSGTYEQYF. Complete variable domain (other parts from reference TRBV5-1 and TRBJ2-7): KAGVTQTPRYLIKTRGQQVTLSCSPISGHRSVSWYQQTPGQGLQFLFEYFSETQRNKGNFPGRFSGRQFSNSRSEMNVSTLELGDSALYLCASSLASSGTYEQYFGPGTRLTVT.

V and J are TRBV9 and TRBJ2-5; 9 bases are a match to TRBD1. The V and J ends lost 0 bases and 4 bases, in that order; junction bases with no gene match: 4. Germline V gene sequence: CDR1 SGDLS, CDR2 YYNGEE. This CDR3 comprises 15 residues. CDR3 sequence: CASSVAGTGPETQYF. The CDR3 DNA is TGTGCCAGCAGCGTAGCGGGGACAGGGCCAGAGACCCAGTACTTC.

The genes are TRBV13 and TRBJ1-2; TRBD1 is a possible D gene (5 bases). The CDR3 covers 17 residues. Germline V lookup: CDR1 PRHDT, CDR2 FYEKMQ (reference sequence). V lost 5 bases and J 4 bases, leaving 23 bases between the germline ends. The CDR3 DNA reads as TGTGCCAGCAGCCCCCAGGTTGGGCCAGGGATATTCTATGGCTACACCTTC. Protein product: CASSPQVGPGIFYGYTF.

This clone was seen just once. J is TRBJ1-6 and V is TRBV9, with D unclear. CDR3 length: 14 residues. In germline, CDR1 is SGDLS, CDR2 YYNGEE. V lost 4 bases and J lost 6, with 11 bases in between. The CDR3 protein is CASSPDWGNSPLHF. CDR3 sequence (DNA): TGTGCCAGCAGCCCGGACTGGGGTAATTCACCCCTCCACTTT.

In regard to this clone: This specimen includes other DNA sequences encoding the same CDR3. This chain joins TRBV6-2 or TRBV6-3 and TRBJ1-2; unclear D gene. CDR1 and CDR2 from the germline V gene are MNHEY and SVGEGT. V lost 2 bases, J lost 4 bases, and 5 bases lay in between. CDR3 size: 12 residues. CDR3 residues: CASSYGPYGYTF. CDR3 bases: TGTGCCAGCAGTTACGGGCCCTATGGCTACACCTTC.

For this clone: This CDR3 is also generated by other DNA sequences in the sample. The genes are TRBV9 and TRBJ1-6; the match to TRBD1 covers 9 bases. This CDR3 region has 15 residues. Germline values: CDR1 SGDLS, CDR2 YYNGEE. Germline trimming cut 2 bases from V and 7 bases from J; bases unmatched to any gene: 4. CDR3 region: CASSVRDRDNSPLHF. The CDR3 coding sequence is TGTGCCAGCAGCGTCCGGGACAGGGACAATTCACCCCTCCACTTT.

This chain connects TRBV12-3 or TRBV12-4 to TRBJ1-2; 7 bases line up with TRBD1. Unmatched junction bases numbered 4, after V lost 6 bases and J lost 3 bases. The CDR3 loop spans 13 amino acids. Written as DNA, the CDR3 is TGTGCCAGCAGGGACAGGATATACTATGGCTACACCTTC. Translated: CASRDRIYYGYTF.

This chain joins TRBV7-6 and TRBJ2-6; no definite D call. Trimming took off 1 base at V and 1 base at J, with 11 bases between the two ends. In germline, CDR1 is SGHVS, CDR2 FNYEAQ. CDR3 size: 17 residues. The CDR3 loop is CASSLVWSLSGANVLTF. The DNA of the CDR3 is TGTGCCAGCAGCTTAGTATGGAGTCTGTCTGGGGCCAACGTCCTGACTTTC.

The CDR3 region has the DNA TGTGCCGTCCTCGGACTGTTCTATGGCTACACCTTC. Translation gives CAVLGLFYGYTF. The chain has TRBV2 and TRBJ1-2, with unresolved D. CDR1 is SNHLY and CDR2 is FYNNEI in the germline V gene. V dropped 11 bases and J dropped 4 bases, with 14 bases sitting between them. The CDR3 runs 12 residues.

The chain employs TRBV19 and TRBJ1-6, with no clear D. V was trimmed by 2 bases and J by 0 bases, leaving 5 bases between them. Germline V gives CDR1 LNHDA, CDR2 SQIVND (reference sequence). The CDR3 has 15 residues. CDR3 nucleotide sequence: TGTGCCAGTAGTATACGGAGCTCCTATAATTCACCCCTCCACTTT. Translation: CASSIRSSYNSPLHF.

This clone showed up just a few times. The chain employs TRBV7-2 and TRBJ2-7; D unresolved. There are 11 residues in the CDR3. V was pared by 2 bases and J by 4 bases, with 3 bases between. Germline assignment: CDR1 SGHTA and CDR2 FQGNSA. The CDR3 region is CASSLRYEQYF. CDR3 nucleotide sequence: TGTGCCAGCAGCTTACGGTACGAGCAGTACTTC.

The rearrangement uses TRBV6-5 and TRBJ2-7, with TRBD2 identical over 10 bases. Germline CDR1 reads MNHEY; CDR2 reads SVGAGI. Trimming removed 2 bases from V and 2 bases from J; junction bases left unmatched: 6. CDR3 length: 16 residues. CDR3 protein: CASSYTASGSTYEQYF. The CDR3 DNA reads as TGTGCCAGCAGTTACACGGCTAGCGGGAGTACCTACGAGCAGTACTTC.

The rearrangement links TRBV6-2 or TRBV6-3 to TRBJ2-3, with 9 bases that match TRBD2. V lost 5 bases, J lost 0 bases, and 15 bases stayed unmatched. This CDR3 spans 19 amino acids. The germline gives CDR1 MNHEY, CDR2 SVGEGT. The DNA of the CDR3 is TGTGCCAGCAGTCACCCCGGAGCGGGGGGTGCGCCGAGCACAGATACGCAGTATTTT. Translating it yields CASSHPGAGGAPSTDTQYF.

J is TRBJ1-1 and V is TRBV29-1; tentatively, D is TRBD1 (5 bases). CDR3 size: 13 residues. CDR1 SQVTM and CDR2 ANQGSEA come from the germline V gene. V lost 3 bases to trimming and J lost 4 bases, with 12 bases between them. The CDR3 DNA reads as TGCAGCGTTGATCCGGCAGGGATCACTGAAGCTTTCTTT. Its translation: CSVDPAGITEAFF.

The chain carries TRBV6-6 and TRBJ2-3; TRBD2 matches at 13 bases. CDR3 length equals 16 residues. Germline CDR1 and CDR2: MNHNY and SVGAGI (reference sequence). V lost 0 bases, J lost 3 bases, and 0 bases stayed unmatched. The CDR3 DNA follows: TGTGCCAGCAGTTACTCACTAGCGGGGGGGACAGATACGCAGTATTTT. This translates into CASSYSLAGGTDTQYF.